This T cell receptor beta chain was identified during a study of shared clonotypes between healthy human individuals. Study background: Aged 18 to 49, the donors were a couple of women and a few men. Notes on the study in general: Clonotype sharing among the donors was expected to vary with sequencing depth. Estimated richness values were generally larger in naive subsets than in memory subsets. Clonotype sharing across four donors was observed for around 5.1% of naive CD4 clonotypes.

Profiling relied on immunoSEQ multiplex PCR, and the TCRdb table lists in-frame clones only, not all of them. The table has 2 million to 3 million clones, 93% seen once. Comments on this clone: Antigen specificity is unknown.

Per germline, CDR1 MNHEY and CDR2 SMNVEV (reference sequence). The CDR3 is made up of 17 amino acids. With V trimmed by 5 bases and J by 3 bases, 12 bases remained unmatched. Sequenced: naive CD4+ T cells from PBMCs. Subset given: CD45RA+ positively selected. The sequence derives from a man aged 18-30 years in good health. Some clones in this sample may be carry-over from other donors' samples. The V and J genes are TRBV27 and TRBJ1-5, with 8 bases fitting TRBD1. The CDR3 DNA sequence: TGTGCCAGCAGTCGGAAAACAGGGGGAAAAGACAATCAGCCCCAGCATTTT. It specifies CASSRKTGGKDNQPQHF.